This TCR beta chain was retrieved from a study of blood T cell repertoires in COVID-19. Libraries were prepared by immunoSEQ multiplex PCR; TCRdb keeps only in-frame clonotypes and omits some of them. The sample holds approximately 350,000 clones, 88% seen once. The CDR3 is 15 amino acids. Germline V gene lookup returns CDR1 KGHSH and CDR2 LQKENI. The V gene end was trimmed by 0 bases and the J gene end by 4 bases; junction bases not matched to a gene: 5. The V call is TRBV18, the J call TRBJ1-2, with 7 bases lining up with TRBD1. Material for sequencing was peripheral blood. The receptor was derived from a woman in her 70s with COVID-19, enrolled during active disease. The chain's CDR3 is CASSPPTTGSYGYTF. The CDR3 bases are TGTGCCAGCTCACCACCAACGACAGGGAGCTATGGCTACACCTTC.